These 9 T cell receptor beta chains originate from one sample sequenced in a study of blood T cell repertoires in COVID-19. Only in-frame clones appear in the TCRdb table, and some are missing; sequencing was by immunoSEQ multiplex PCR. The table has about 280,000 clones, roughly 80% seen once. What was sequenced was PBMCs or T cells enriched from blood (not recorded which). These receptors were obtained from a man in his forties who had been exposed to COVID-19.

The chain uses TRBV11-1 and TRBJ2-2; possibly TRBD2 for D (5 bases). The germline CDR1 and CDR2 sequences are SGHAT and FQDESV (reference sequence). Trimming stripped 1 base from V and 4 bases from J, with 10 bases between. The length of the CDR3 is 15 residues. The chain's CDR3 is CASSLGGVSTGELFF. The DNA of the CDR3 is TGTGCCAGCAGCTTAGGGGGAGTAAGCACCGGGGAGCTGTTTTTT. Full variable domain (rest looked up from reference TRBV11-1 and TRBJ2-2): EAEVAQSPRYKITEKSQAVAFWCDPISGHATLYWYRQILGQGPELLVQFQDESVVDDSQLPKDRFSAERLKGVDSTLKIQPAELGDSAMYLCASSLGGVSTGELFFGEGSRLTVL.

This chain connects TRBV7-3 to TRBJ2-3; D perhaps matches TRBD2 (6 bases). V lost 5 bases to trimming and J lost 5 bases, with 14 bases between them. The germline gives CDR1 SGHTA, CDR2 FQGTGA. The CDR3 spans 14 residues. CDR3: CASSEGLGGDTQYF. CDR3 coding DNA: TGTGCCAGCAGCGAAGGACTCGGGGGAGATACGCAGTATTTT.

The chain recombines TRBV3-1 (or the pseudogene TRBV3-2) with TRBJ1-1, with 12 bases fitting TRBD1. From germline, CDR1 is LGHDT and CDR2 YNNKEL (reference sequence). Losses at the gene ends were 4 bases for V and 11 bases for J; bases not matched to a gene: 5. This CDR3 spans 13 amino acids. The CDR3: CASSPGQGARAFF. The CDR3 DNA reads TGTGCCAGCAGCCCGGGACAGGGGGCGCGGGCTTTCTTT.

The gene calls are TRBV3-1 (or the pseudogene TRBV3-2) and TRBJ1-2, with a tentative D call TRBD1 (5 bases). The CDR3 runs to 13 residues. The germline CDR1 and CDR2 sequences are LGHDT and YNNKEL (reference sequence). The germline V and J ends were trimmed by 3 bases and 6 bases, with 11 bases remaining between them. CDR3 region: CASSQPKGNGYTF. Here the CDR3 DNA reads TGTGCCAGCAGCCAGCCTAAGGGGAATGGCTACACCTTC.

This sequence joins TRBV18 and TRBJ2-1, with 14 positions matching TRBD2. The CDR3 extends over 16 amino acids. Trimming cost V 6 bases and J 6 bases; bases outside gene matches: 7. The germline gives CDR1 KGHSH, CDR2 LQKENI. DNA for the CDR3: TGTGCCAGCTCGCAACCCGGGACTAGCGGGAGCAATGAGCAGTTCTTC. It is translated as CASSQPGTSGSNEQFF.

There are many counts of this clone. The CDR3: CATTRLAGTLYNEQFF. CDR3 coding DNA: TGTGCCACCACTAGACTAGCGGGAACCCTTTACAATGAGCAGTTCTTC. The chain employs TRBV15 and TRBJ2-1; TRBD2 matches 11 bases. Germline V gene sequence: CDR1 LNHNV, CDR2 YYDKDF (reference sequence). This CDR3 has 16 amino acids. V dropped 7 bases and J dropped 4; count of bases not matched to a gene: 9.

The rearrangement links TRBV29-1 to TRBJ2-3; 8 bases map to TRBD2. The length of the CDR3 is 14 residues. The V gene end was trimmed by 4 bases and the J gene end by 2 bases; junction bases not matched to a gene: 5. Germline V gene data show CDR1 as SQVTM and CDR2 as ANQGSEA. In DNA form, the CDR3 reads TGCAGCGTTGGCCTAGCGGGCTACACAGATACGCAGTATTTT. Protein: CSVGLAGYTDTQYF.

The CDR3 protein is CATSLGGSSYNEQFF. The CDR3 DNA reads TGTGCCACCAGCCTGGGCGGGAGCTCCTACAATGAGCAGTTCTTC. The genes are TRBV24-1 and TRBJ2-1; 7 bases are shared with TRBD2. Germline assignment: CDR1 KGHDR and CDR2 SFDVKD. There are 15 residues in the CDR3. The junction had 5 bases not matched to a gene; V was cut back by 7 bases and J by 0 bases.

This chain joins TRBV5-8 and TRBJ2-7, with 7 bases matching TRBD2. The germline CDR1 and CDR2 sequences are SGHTS and YDEGEE. The CDR3 has 14 residues. V lost 4 bases, J lost 2 bases, and 6 bases stayed unmatched. CDR3 protein: CASSLGRGPYEQYF. The DNA of the CDR3 is TGTGCCAGCAGCCTGGGGAGGGGCCCCTACGAGCAGTACTTC.